This TCR beta chain was recovered during a study of OX40 agonist ivuxolimab in advanced cancers. This CDR3 region has 11 residues. With 4 bases removed from V and 11 bases from J, the gap between germline ends came to 11 bases. Germline loops: CDR1 MNHNY, CDR2 SVGAGI (reference sequence). Produced via immunoSEQ multiplex PCR; TCRdb's table is partial and in-frame only. The sample contains 58,000 or so clones, 75% to 90% of which appear only once. Autoimmune disease history or systemic immunosuppression led to patient exclusion. Of note for this clone: Antigen: not known.

Points from the study as a whole: On average, CD8+ T cells showed a greater number of expanded clones than CD4+. Also present in some nonresponders was a low level of normalized T-cell clonal expansion.

This chain joins TRBV6-6 and TRBJ1-1; D gene ambiguous. Specimen: CD4+ or CD8+ T cells sorted from blood, collected in a trial of the OX40 agonist ivuxolimab. The source is an adult with an advanced solid tumor such as melanoma, head and neck, liver or kidney cancer. In DNA, the CDR3 is TGTGCCAGCAGTTCTCGGGTTGAGGCTTTCTTT. Translating gives CASSSRVEAFF.